Listed here are 15 T cell receptor beta chains from one sample, sequenced in a study of identical twins. TCRdb called the 5' RACE reads again in MiXCR, with one record for every CDR3 protein. The sample lists under 800,000 distinct CDR3 sequences, around 21% seen once, with roughly 4% in the top ten. The sample was also linked to a second study, of T cells expressing NK-cell markers.

Sequencing used PBMCs. The source of these receptors is a woman aged 18-29 years in good health.

The V gene is TRBV10-3, the J gene TRBJ2-3; TRBD2 matches 7 bases. The germline gives CDR1 ENHRY, CDR2 SYGVKD. The junction had 6 bases not matched to a gene; V was cut back by 6 bases and J by 6 bases. CDR3 length: 13 amino acids. The CDR3 nucleotides read TGTGCCATCAGAGGGGCCGGGGGGGATACGCAGTATTTT. This encodes CAIRGAGGDTQYF.

This clonotype was found a few times. V is TRBV27 and J is TRBJ2-7; 7 bases fit TRBD2. Germline CDR1 reads MNHEY; CDR2 reads SMNVEV (reference sequence). V was pared by 9 bases and J by 3 bases, with 14 bases of the junction left unmatched. The CDR3 consists of 15 residues. Here the CDR3 reads CASSWSGALVYEQYF. The CDR3 nucleotides read TGTGCCAGTTCGTGGAGCGGGGCCCTTGTCTACGAGCAGTACTTC.

This clonotype was detected ten times or more. V and J are TRBV24-1 and TRBJ2-3; no clear D. Trimming cost V 3 bases and J 0 bases, with 6 bases left between them. Germline V gene lookup returns CDR1 KGHDR and CDR2 SFDVKD. The CDR3 is made up of 14 amino acids. This chain's CDR3 is CATSDRSSTDTQYF. CDR3 DNA sequence: TGTGCCACCAGTGATCGAAGTAGCACAGATACGCAGTATTTT.

This clonotype came up a few times. The rearrangement uses TRBV5-1 and TRBJ1-1, with 9 bases that match TRBD1. Unmatched junction bases numbered 10, after V lost 4 bases and J lost 6 bases. The CDR3 consists of 15 residues. Germline V gives CDR1 SGHRS, CDR2 YFSETQ. CDR3: CASSPSGTGRSEAFF. In DNA, the CDR3 is TGCGCCAGCAGCCCCTCCGGGACAGGGAGGTCTGAAGCTTTCTTT. Using reference TRBV5-1 and TRBJ1-1 for the parts outside the CDR3, the full variable domain is KAGVTQTPRYLIKTRGQQVTLSCSPISGHRSVSWYQQTPGQGLQFLFEYFSETQRNKGNFPGRFSGRQFSNSRSEMNVSTLELGDSALYLCASSPSGTGRSEAFFGQGTRLTVV.

This clonotype was picked up many times. The chain employs TRBV29-1 and TRBJ1-2; 7 bases align to TRBD1. Germline values: CDR1 SQVTM, CDR2 ANQGSEA. The CDR3 length is 12 residues. V was clipped by 7 bases and J by 5 bases; unmatched bases: 7. This chain's CDR3 is CSARGTAYGYTF. The CDR3 region has the DNA TGCAGCGCTAGGGGGACAGCTTATGGCTACACCTTC.

A few counts support this clonotype. The rearrangement links TRBV27 to TRBJ1-2, with D maybe TRBD1 (5 bases). Per the germline V gene, CDR1 is MNHEY and CDR2 is SMNVEV (reference sequence). The CDR3 has 13 residues. Trimming left V 1 base short and J 8 bases short, with 11 bases between. DNA of the CDR3: TGTGCCAGCAGTTTATGGGGGGGAGGGGGCTACACCTTC. Amino acid sequence: CASSLWGGGGYTF.

The chain carries TRBV5-1 and TRBJ2-7; the D gene is possibly TRBD2 (5 bases). The CDR3 is 14 amino acids. Germline assignment: CDR1 SGHRS and CDR2 YFSETQ. Trimming pared 4 bases from V and 1 base from J, leaving 12 bases between. The CDR3 nucleotides are TGCGCCAGCAGCCCGGCGGGCTTATCCTACGAGCAGTACTTC. This gives the protein CASSPAGLSYEQYF.

The chain links TRBV6-1 to TRBJ2-7; 8 nucleotides align to TRBD1. This CDR3 is built from 12 residues. Germline-derived CDR1 and CDR2 are MNHNS and SASEGT. The CDR3 sequence is CVRGTGSYEQYF. The CDR3 bases are TGTGTACGGGGGACAGGCTCCTACGAGCAGTACTTC.

The chain recombines TRBV5-6 with TRBJ2-3, with TRBD2 matching 9 bases. Trimming took 1 base from V and 5 from J; bases not matched to a gene: 11. The CDR3 loop spans 17 amino acids. The germline gives CDR1 SGHDT, CDR2 YYEEEE. The chain's CDR3 is CASSLFHLAGGVDTQYF. DNA for the CDR3: TGTGCCAGCAGCTTGTTTCACCTCGCGGGAGGGGTAGATACGCAGTATTTT. Full variable domain (outside the CDR3, taken from reference TRBV5-6 and TRBJ2-3): DAGVTQSPTHLIKTRGQQVTLRCSPKSGHDTVSWYQQALGQGPQFIFQYYEEEERQRGNFPDRFSGHQFPNYSSELNVNALLLGDSALYLCASSLFHLAGGVDTQYFGPGTRLTVL.

This chain connects TRBV12-3 or TRBV12-4 to TRBJ2-1; 8 bases line up with TRBD1. V lost 6 bases to trimming and J lost 0 bases; unmatched junction nucleotides: 4. The CDR3 totals 15 residues. CDR3 DNA sequence: TGTGCCAGCAGCCAGGGACAGGCCTCCTACAATGAGCAGTTCTTC. As protein: CASSQGQASYNEQFF.

This clonotype was found a few times. CDR3 DNA sequence: TGCAGCGTTGAGGGTTTACGGCGGAAGGGAAATACGCAGTATTTT. It translates to CSVEGLRRKGNTQYF. The chain joins TRBV29-1 to TRBJ2-3; unclear D gene. With 3 bases removed from V and 7 bases from J, the gap between germline ends came to 20 bases. Per germline, CDR1 SQVTM and CDR2 ANQGSEA. CDR3 length: 15 amino acids.

This clonotype was observed a single time. This chain joins TRBV20-1 and TRBJ2-3, with D possibly being TRBD2 (5 bases). In germline, CDR1 is DFQATT, CDR2 SNEGSKA (reference sequence). This CDR3 has 15 amino acids. V lost 4 bases to trimming and J lost 7 bases, with 21 bases between them. Here the CDR3 DNA reads TGCAGTGCTACCAGCCGGGGAGAGGATACGTATACGCAGTATTTT. Its translation is CSATSRGEDTYTQYF.

The rearrangement uses TRBV6-5 and TRBJ2-7; tentative D call: TRBD2 (5 bases). V lost 2 bases and J lost 7, with 15 bases in between. The V gene's germline CDR1 is MNHEY and CDR2 SVGAGI. The length of the CDR3 is 14 residues. The CDR3 bases are TGTGCCAGCAGTTACGGCACCCGCGGGTGGGAGCAGTACTTC. As protein: CASSYGTRGWEQYF.

This rearrangement joins TRBV6-2 or TRBV6-3 to TRBJ2-1, with D possibly being TRBD2 (5 bases). This CDR3 is built from 14 residues. V was clipped by 7 bases and J by 10 bases, with 20 bases between them. In germline, CDR1 is MNHEY, CDR2 SVGEGT. The DNA for the CDR3 is TGTGCCAGCACCGACTATTATTCCTTCTTAGAGCAGTTCTTC. Translated, it gives CASTDYYSFLEQFF.

The genes are TRBV7-3 and TRBJ2-3, with D unclear. V was cut by 5 bases and J by 4 bases, with 10 bases left in between. The CDR3 loop spans 13 amino acids. Germline V gives CDR1 SGHTA, CDR2 FQGTGA. The CDR3 region is CASSPIGSDTQYF. The CDR3 DNA follows: TGTGCCAGCAGCCCCATCGGCTCAGATACGCAGTATTTT.